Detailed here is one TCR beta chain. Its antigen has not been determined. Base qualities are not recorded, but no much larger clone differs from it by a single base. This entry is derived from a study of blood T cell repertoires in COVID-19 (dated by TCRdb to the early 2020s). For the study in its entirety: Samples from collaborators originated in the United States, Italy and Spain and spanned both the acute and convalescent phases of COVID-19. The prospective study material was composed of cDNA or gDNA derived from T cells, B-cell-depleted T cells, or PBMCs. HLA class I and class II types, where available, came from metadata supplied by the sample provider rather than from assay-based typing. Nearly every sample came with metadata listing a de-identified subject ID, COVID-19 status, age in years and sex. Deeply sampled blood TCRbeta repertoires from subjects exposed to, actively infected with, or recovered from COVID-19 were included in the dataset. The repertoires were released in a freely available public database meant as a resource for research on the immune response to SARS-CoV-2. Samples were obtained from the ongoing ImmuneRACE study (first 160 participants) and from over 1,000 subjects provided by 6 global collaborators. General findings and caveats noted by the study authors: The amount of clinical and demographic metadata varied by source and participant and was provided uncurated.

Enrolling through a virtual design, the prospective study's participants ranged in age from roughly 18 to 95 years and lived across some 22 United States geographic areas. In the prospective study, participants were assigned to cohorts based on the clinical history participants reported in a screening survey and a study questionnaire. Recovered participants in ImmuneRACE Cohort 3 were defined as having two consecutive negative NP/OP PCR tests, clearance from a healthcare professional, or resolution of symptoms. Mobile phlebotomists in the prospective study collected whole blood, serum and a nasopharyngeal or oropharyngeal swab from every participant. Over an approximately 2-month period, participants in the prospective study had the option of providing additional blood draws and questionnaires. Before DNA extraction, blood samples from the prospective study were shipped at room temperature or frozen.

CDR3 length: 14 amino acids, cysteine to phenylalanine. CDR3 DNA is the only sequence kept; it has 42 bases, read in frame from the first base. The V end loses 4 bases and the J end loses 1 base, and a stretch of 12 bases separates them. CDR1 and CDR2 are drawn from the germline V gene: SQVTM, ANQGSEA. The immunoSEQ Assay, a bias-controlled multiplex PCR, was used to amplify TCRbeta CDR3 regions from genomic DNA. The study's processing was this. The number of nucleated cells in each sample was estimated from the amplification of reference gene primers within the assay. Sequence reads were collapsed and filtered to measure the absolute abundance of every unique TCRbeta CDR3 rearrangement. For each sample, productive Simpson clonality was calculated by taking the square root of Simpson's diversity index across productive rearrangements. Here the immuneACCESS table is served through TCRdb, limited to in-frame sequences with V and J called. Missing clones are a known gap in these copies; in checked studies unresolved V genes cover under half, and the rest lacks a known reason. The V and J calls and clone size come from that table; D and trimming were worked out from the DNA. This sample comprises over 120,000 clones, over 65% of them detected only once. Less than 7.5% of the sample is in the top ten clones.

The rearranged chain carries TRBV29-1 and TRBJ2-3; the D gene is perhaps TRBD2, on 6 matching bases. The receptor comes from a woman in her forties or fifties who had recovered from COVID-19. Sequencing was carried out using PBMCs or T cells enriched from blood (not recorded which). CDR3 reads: CSVAGSYGTDTQYF. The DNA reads TGCAGCGTTGCCGGGAGTTATGGCACAGATACGCAGTATTTT.